Shown below are 5 T cell receptor beta chains from a single sample sequenced in a study of T cell repertoires in cytomegalovirus infection (dated by TCRdb to about 2019). TCRdb records Illumina HiSeq 1500 as the sequencer. TCRdb trimmed the raw reads at Q25, called clones with MiXCR and kept productive beta chains. When rows share a CDR3 protein, they turn into one entry using the most common DNA and genes. The table for this sample lists almost 550,000 distinct CDR3 sequences; 16% of them were counted only once. Approximately 24% of the sample is held by the ten biggest clonotypes. Sequencing input: CD8+ T cells from PBMCs. The receptors were sampled from a human donor in good health (CMV status not recorded). Some clones in this sample may be carry-over from other donors' samples.

The CDR3, as DNA: TGTGCCAGCAGCTTAGCGGGTTTCCCTGAAGCTTTCTTT. This gives the protein CASSLAGFPEAFF. The chain carries TRBV7-9 and TRBJ1-1; no definite D call. CDR1 SEHNR and CDR2 FQNEAQ come from the germline V gene (reference sequence). V lost 0 bases and J lost 6, with 8 bases in between. The CDR3 runs to 13 residues.

A few counts support this clonotype. The gene calls are TRBV19 and TRBJ2-3, with D unclear. The CDR3 length is 16 residues. The V end was cut by 3 bases, the J end by 8 bases, with 21 bases between. The V gene's germline CDR1 is LNHDA and CDR2 SQIVND (reference sequence). The CDR3 DNA reads as TGTGCCAGTAGTATCGGGCTCCTGATGGTTCCCAGTACGCAGTATTTT. Translated, it gives CASSIGLLMVPSTQYF. Based on the CDR3 plus reference TRBV19 and TRBJ2-3, the full variable domain is DGGITQSPKYLFRKEGQNVTLSCEQNLNHDAMYWYRQDPGQGLRLIYYSQIVNDFQKGDIAEGYSVSREKKESFPLTVTSAQKNPTAFYLCASSIGLLMVPSTQYFGPGTRLTVL.

This clonotype was recorded many times. The CDR3 sequence: CASSSDGGAVEQFF. For the CDR3, the DNA is TGTGCCAGCAGCTCGGACGGGGGGGCGGTAGAGCAGTTCTTC. The V and J genes are TRBV7-3 and TRBJ2-1; 8 bases map to TRBD2. The CDR3 runs 14 residues. Germline CDR1 is SGHTA and CDR2 is FQGTGA. Trimming took 4 bases from V and 10 from J; bases not matched to a gene: 9.

This clonotype was counted at least ten times. CDR3 region: CASSFLTGVHEQFF. CDR3 nucleotide sequence: TGTGCCAGCAGCTTCTTAACAGGGGTCCATGAGCAGTTCTTC. The chain employs TRBV11-2 and TRBJ2-1; TRBD1 matches 7 bases. CDR3 length: 14 residues. Germline V gene lookup returns CDR1 SGHAT and CDR2 FQNNGV. Trimming at V came to 3 bases and at J to 8 bases, leaving 7 bases not matched to a gene.

This clonotype has a count of ten or more. CDR3 DNA sequence: TGTGCCAGCAGTCCTTTGGGGGAAGGGCCGAAGGATAGGCTGTTTTTT. It encodes CASSPLGEGPKDRLFF. The chain employs TRBV28 and TRBJ2-2; either TRBD1 or TRBD2 may supply D (5 bases each). V lost 5 bases and J lost 13, with 26 bases in between. The length of the CDR3 is 16 residues. The germline V gene has CDR1 MDHEN and CDR2 SYDVKM.